These 15 T cell receptor beta chains originate from one sample sequenced in a study of T cell responses to AZD1222 COVID-19 vaccine. Produced via immunoSEQ multiplex PCR; TCRdb's table is partial and in-frame only. The sample contains 70,000 or so clones, roughly 80% of which appear only once. The input for sequencing was peripheral blood, taken 28 days after the second AZD1222 dose. The origin of the receptors is an adult who received the AZD1222 COVID-19 vaccine.

V is TRBV29-1 and J is TRBJ1-5; D is perhaps TRBD1 (6 bases). This CDR3 has 12 amino acids. Germline values: CDR1 SQVTM, CDR2 ANQGSEA. V was shortened by 4 bases and J by 8 bases, with 12 bases between the two germline ends. The CDR3, as DNA: TGCAGCGTTGTACAGGGAGGCGAGCCCCAGCATTTT. Its protein is CSVVQGGEPQHF.

This clone was seen a few times. The chain joins TRBV6-5 to TRBJ2-7; D is ambiguous. The germline V and J ends were trimmed by 4 bases and 3 bases, with 7 bases remaining between them. From germline, CDR1 is MNHEY and CDR2 SVGAGI. The CDR3 totals 12 residues. In DNA, the CDR3 is TGTGCCAGCAGTTCCTATCTCTACGAGCAGTACTTC. This gives the protein CASSSYLYEQYF.

The gene calls are TRBV19 and TRBJ2-7; 10 bases line up with TRBD1. The CDR3 runs 14 residues. Germline CDR1 LNHDA, CDR2 SQIVND (reference sequence). The junction had 6 bases not matched to a gene; V was cut back by 6 bases and J by 4 bases. CDR3 DNA: TGTGCCAGTAGGACGGACAGGGGGTCGTACGAGCAGTACTTC. It encodes CASRTDRGSYEQYF.

The rearrangement uses TRBV5-1 and TRBJ2-6; 10 nucleotides agree with TRBD1. Losses at the gene ends were 4 bases for V and 0 bases for J; bases not matched to a gene: 4. CDR3 length equals 17 residues. Germline V gene data show CDR1 as SGHRS and CDR2 as YFSETQ. CDR3 in DNA: TGCGCCAGCAGCGCAGGGACAGGGGCCTCTGGGGCCAACGTCCTGACTTTC. Encoded protein: CASSAGTGASGANVLTF.

This clone was seen once. The chain has TRBV4-1 and TRBJ2-7; D possibly corresponds to TRBD1 (6 bases). This CDR3 has 15 residues. Trimming took off 4 bases at V and 2 bases at J, with 15 bases between the two ends. The germline V gene has CDR1 MGHRA and CDR2 YSYEKL. CDR3 protein: CASSPETGTTYEQYF. The CDR3 region has the DNA TGCGCCAGCAGCCCCGAGACAGGTACTACCTACGAGCAGTACTTC.

The chain links TRBV19 to TRBJ2-3; the match to TRBD1 covers 10 bases. The CDR3 runs 16 residues. CDR1 is LNHDA and CDR2 is SQIVND in the germline V gene (reference sequence). The trim removed 4 bases at V and 0 bases at J, leaving 4 bases unmatched. The CDR3 region has the DNA TGTGCCAGTAGTACGGGACAGGGGTCTAGCACAGATACGCAGTATTTT. This sequence encodes CASSTGQGSSTDTQYF. Full variable domain (missing parts from reference TRBV19 and TRBJ2-3): DGGITQSPKYLFRKEGQNVTLSCEQNLNHDAMYWYRQDPGQGLRLIYYSQIVNDFQKGDIAEGYSVSREKKESFPLTVTSAQKNPTAFYLCASSTGQGSSTDTQYFGPGTRLTVL.

V is TRBV10-1 and J is TRBJ2-3, with 9 nucleotides matching TRBD2. The ends lost 3 bases at V and 6 bases at J; junction bases unmatched: 13. Germline CDR1 and CDR2: WNHNN and SYGVQD (reference sequence). This CDR3 spans 17 amino acids. The CDR3, as DNA: TGCGCCAGCAGTGAAGGGACTAGCAGCTTCCAGGATGATACGCAGTATTTT. The encoded protein is CASSEGTSSFQDDTQYF.

This rearrangement joins TRBV15 to TRBJ2-4, with 10 bases identical to TRBD2. Germline assignment: CDR1 LNHNV and CDR2 YYDKDF (reference sequence). The CDR3 sequence is 19 residues long. V shed 0 bases and J 0 bases; nucleotides not matched to a gene: 8. CDR3 nucleotides: TGTGCCACCAGCAGAGATCGAAGCGGGAGGGCCGGAGCCAAAAACATTCAGTACTTC. Translating it yields CATSRDRSGRAGAKNIQYF.

The chain is built from TRBV9 and TRBJ1-2, with D possibly being TRBD1 (6 bases). The germline V gene encodes CDR1 SGDLS and CDR2 YYNGEE. The CDR3 is 16 residues long. V shed 3 bases and J shed 2 bases, with 17 bases lying between them. The CDR3 region is CASSATTGATNYGYTF. As DNA, the CDR3 is TGTGCCAGCAGCGCGACAACGGGGGCCACCAACTATGGCTACACCTTC.

The chain carries TRBV12-3 or TRBV12-4 and TRBJ1-2; D is undetermined. Trimming took 3 bases from V and 3 from J, leaving 2 bases between them. There are 11 residues in the CDR3. The CDR3 coding sequence is TGTGCCAGCAGTTTGGACTATGGCTACACCTTC. Translating gives CASSLDYGYTF.

This clone was observed a handful of times. The V call is TRBV18, the J call TRBJ2-1; the match to TRBD2 covers 9 bases. The ends lost 3 bases at V and 5 bases at J; junction bases unmatched: 11. This CDR3 comprises 17 residues. The germline CDR1 and CDR2 sequences are KGHSH and LQKENI. This CDR3 is CASSPYLGRGGHNEQFF. CDR3 bases: TGTGCCAGCTCACCCTATTTAGGGCGGGGGGGCCACAATGAGCAGTTCTTC.

CDR3 coding DNA: TGTGCCAGCAGTGACTATAGAGCCGGAAACACCATATATTTT. Translated: CASSDYRAGNTIYF. The chain uses TRBV5-4 and TRBJ1-3; D is undetermined. Trimming removed 5 bases from V and 4 bases from J, with 13 bases in between. The CDR3 is 14 residues long. Looked up from germline, CDR1 is SGHNT and CDR2 is YYREEE (reference sequence).

The chain joins TRBV5-5 to TRBJ1-2, with a possible D match to TRBD1 (5 bases). Trimming took off 4 bases at V and 8 bases at J, with 15 bases between the two ends. CDR3 length: 13 residues. The germline V gene has CDR1 SGHKS and CDR2 YYEKEE (reference sequence). CDR3 in DNA: TGTGCCAGCAGCCCTTTCGGGGCGGAAGGCTACACCTTC. The encoded protein is CASSPFGAEGYTF.

V gene TRBV11-2 combines with J gene TRBJ1-2; 7 bases map to TRBD1. Germline V gene data show CDR1 as SGHAT and CDR2 as FQNNGV. The length of the CDR3 is 13 residues. Trimming cost V 8 bases and J 4 bases; bases outside gene matches: 7. For the CDR3, the DNA is TGTGCCAGCCCCAATCCAGGGGGCTATGGCTACACCTTC. This encodes CASPNPGGYGYTF.

V gene TRBV5-1 combines with J gene TRBJ2-7; no clear D gene. This CDR3 comprises 15 residues. Trimming took off 0 bases at V and 3 bases at J, with 13 bases between the two ends. Germline-derived CDR1 and CDR2 are SGHRS and YFSETQ. CDR3 nucleotide sequence: TGCGCCAGCAGCTTGGGAGCAAATCTACTCTACGAGCAGTACTTC. Amino acid sequence: CASSLGANLLYEQYF.